This T cell receptor beta chain stems from a study of shared clonotypes between healthy human individuals. Overall study context: The study drew on a couple of women and a few men aged 18 to 49 as donors. Study-level findings and limits: Roughly 4.7% was the fraction of naive CD4 clonotypes found shared across a few donors.

For sorted subsets, approximately 200 ng DNA per replicate equaled around 28,000 T cell genomes. In the study's own analysis: There were no quality scores in the junction-only immunoSEQ sequences, so filtering differed. Clones were sequenced by immunoSEQ multiplex PCR, and TCRdb holds only the in-frame ones, with some missing. The V and J calls and the clone size are those of that table, but D and trimming were determined from the DNA. The sample records about 2.1 million clones, roughly 91% being singletons. Notes on this clone: The antigen is unknown.

CD45RO-negative, CCR7-selected cells formed the naive CD8 fraction, which excluded terminally differentiated effector memory CD45RA+ cells. The sequence derives from a man between 18 and 35 years old in good health. Some clones in this sample may be carry-over from other donors' samples. The sample was naive CD8+ T cells from PBMCs.

The CDR3 nucleotides are TGTGCCAGCAGCTCCAATAGCGCACGCTCCTACGAGCAGTACTTC. Translated, it gives CASSSNSARSYEQYF. V is TRBV7-9 and J is TRBJ2-7; a weak D match, TRBD2 (5 bases). Germline CDR1 reads SEHNR; CDR2 reads FQNEAQ (reference sequence). This CDR3 region has 15 residues. The germline V and J ends were trimmed by 4 bases and 0 bases, with 13 bases remaining between them. The entire variable domain, with the rest obtained from reference TRBV7-9 and TRBJ2-7, is as follows: DTGVSQNPRHKITKRGQNVTFRCDPISEHNRLYWYRQTLGQGPEFLTYFQNEAQLEKSRLLSDRFSAERPKGSFSTLEIQRTEQGDSAMYLCASSSNSARSYEQYFGPGTRLTVT.